The entry that follows covers one T cell receptor (beta chain) sequence. Its antigen is still unknown. No DNA is shown, since the ends of the CDR3 on it are uncertain; the CDR3 is the one TCRdb lists. CD8 cells classed as naive were CD45RO-negative and positively selected for CCR7, excluding terminally differentiated effector memory CD45RA+ cells. The data derive from a study of shared clonotypes between healthy human individuals. Findings and caveats of the study: The rarefaction results pointed to incomplete sorted-subset sequencing despite large depth.

Profiling relied on immunoSEQ multiplex PCR, and the TCRdb table lists in-frame clones only, not all of them. The repertoire includes hundreds of thousands of clones, about 96% of them detected once, and 0.11% sits in the top ten. Specimen: naive CD8+ T cells sorted from blood. The receptor comes from a woman in her 30s in good health.

This CDR3 reads CASSLGVANGNF. V gene TRBV7-9 combines with J gene TRBJ2-7; no DNA check was done on the table's D call, TRBD2. Per germline, CDR1 SEHNR and CDR2 FQNEAQ (reference sequence). The CDR3 region is 12 residues in length, termini included.